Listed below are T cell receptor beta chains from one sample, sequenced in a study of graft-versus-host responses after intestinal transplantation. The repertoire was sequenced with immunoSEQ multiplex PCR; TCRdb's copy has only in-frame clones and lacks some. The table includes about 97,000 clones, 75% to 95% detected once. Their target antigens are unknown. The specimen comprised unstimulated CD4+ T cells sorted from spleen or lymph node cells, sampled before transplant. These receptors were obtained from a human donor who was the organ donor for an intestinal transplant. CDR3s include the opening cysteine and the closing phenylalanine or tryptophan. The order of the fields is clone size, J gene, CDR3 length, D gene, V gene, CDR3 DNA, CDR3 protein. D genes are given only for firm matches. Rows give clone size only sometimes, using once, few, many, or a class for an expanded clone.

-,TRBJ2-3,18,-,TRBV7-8,TGTGCCAGCAGCTTATGGGGCCGGGGGGCCGCTAGCACAGATACGCAGTATTTT,CASSLWGRGAASTDTQYF
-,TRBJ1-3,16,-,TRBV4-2,TGTGCCAGCAGCCAGGAAGACAGCCGCTCTGGAAACACCATATATTTT,CASSQEDSRSGNTIYF
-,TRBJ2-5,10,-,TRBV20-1,TGCAGTGCAGAGAGGGAGACCCAGTACTTC,CSAERETQYF
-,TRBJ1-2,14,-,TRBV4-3,TGCGCCAGCAGCCAAGATCTCCGGGATAAGGGCTACACCTTC,CASSQDLRDKGYTF
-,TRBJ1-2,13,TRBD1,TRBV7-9,TGTGCCAGCAGCTTGACAGGGGGCGTTGGCTACACCTTC,CASSLTGGVGYTF
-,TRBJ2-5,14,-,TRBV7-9,TGTGCCAGCAGCTTAAGCCAGGGCGCGGAGACCCAGTACTTC,CASSLSQGAETQYF
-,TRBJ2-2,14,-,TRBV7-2,TGTGCCAGCAGCTTACAGGGGTACACCGGGGAGCTGTTTTTT,CASSLQGYTGELFF
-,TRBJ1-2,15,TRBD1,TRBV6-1,TGTGCCAGCAGGATCCTTGGGACAGCTAACTATGGCTACACCTTC,CASRILGTANYGYTF
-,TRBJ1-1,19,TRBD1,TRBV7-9,TGTGCCAGCAGCTTAGCGGCGGCGTGGGGCAGGGGGCAGAACACTGAAGCTTTCTTT,CASSLAAAWGRGQNTEAFF
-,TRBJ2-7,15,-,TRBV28,TGTGCCAGCAGTTTCCAGGGACACCCCACCTACGAGCAGTACTTC,CASSFQGHPTYEQYF
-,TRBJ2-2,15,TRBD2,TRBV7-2,TGTGCCAGCAGCTTTAGCGGGGGGGCCCCGGGGGAGCTGTTTTTT,CASSFSGGAPGELFF
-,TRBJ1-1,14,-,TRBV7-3,TGTGCCAGCAGCCCGACGGGAGGGAACACTGAAGCTTTCTTT,CASSPTGGNTEAFF
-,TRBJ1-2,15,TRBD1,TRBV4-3,TGCGCCAGCAGCCAACAGGGGGCGGTTGGATATGGCTACACCTTC,CASSQQGAVGYGYTF
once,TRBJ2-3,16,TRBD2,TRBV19,TGTGCCAGTAGTATATCACCAGGGACTACCACAGATACGCAGTATTTT,CASSISPGTTTDTQYF